This note documents a single TCR beta chain sequence. TCRdb recomputed calls from the RACE reads with MiXCR, one row per CDR3 protein. The sample has 95,000 to 150,000 distinct CDR3 sequences, roughly 12% seen once. The data belong to a study of human T cells and chemical hapten exposure. The time point was: patch test 3, about 24 weeks after DPC sensitization. The treatment: therapeutic diphenylcyclopropenone sensitization with weekly scalp DPC. V was cut by 8 bases and J by 6 bases, with 13 bases left in between. Germline V gene data show CDR1 as MNHEY and CDR2 as SMNVEV (reference sequence). The CDR3 consists of 12 residues.

The receptor was derived from a woman between 45 and 65 years old with alopecia areata. Some clones in this sample may be carry-over from other donors' samples. The rearrangement uses TRBV27 and TRBJ2-5; TRBD2 is a possible D gene (6 bases). Material: whole blood, obtained in connection with sensitization to the hapten diphenylcyclopropenone (DPC). The CDR3 region has the DNA TGTGCCAGCGCCAGGGAGGCGAAGACCCAGTACTTC. It specifies CASAREAKTQYF.